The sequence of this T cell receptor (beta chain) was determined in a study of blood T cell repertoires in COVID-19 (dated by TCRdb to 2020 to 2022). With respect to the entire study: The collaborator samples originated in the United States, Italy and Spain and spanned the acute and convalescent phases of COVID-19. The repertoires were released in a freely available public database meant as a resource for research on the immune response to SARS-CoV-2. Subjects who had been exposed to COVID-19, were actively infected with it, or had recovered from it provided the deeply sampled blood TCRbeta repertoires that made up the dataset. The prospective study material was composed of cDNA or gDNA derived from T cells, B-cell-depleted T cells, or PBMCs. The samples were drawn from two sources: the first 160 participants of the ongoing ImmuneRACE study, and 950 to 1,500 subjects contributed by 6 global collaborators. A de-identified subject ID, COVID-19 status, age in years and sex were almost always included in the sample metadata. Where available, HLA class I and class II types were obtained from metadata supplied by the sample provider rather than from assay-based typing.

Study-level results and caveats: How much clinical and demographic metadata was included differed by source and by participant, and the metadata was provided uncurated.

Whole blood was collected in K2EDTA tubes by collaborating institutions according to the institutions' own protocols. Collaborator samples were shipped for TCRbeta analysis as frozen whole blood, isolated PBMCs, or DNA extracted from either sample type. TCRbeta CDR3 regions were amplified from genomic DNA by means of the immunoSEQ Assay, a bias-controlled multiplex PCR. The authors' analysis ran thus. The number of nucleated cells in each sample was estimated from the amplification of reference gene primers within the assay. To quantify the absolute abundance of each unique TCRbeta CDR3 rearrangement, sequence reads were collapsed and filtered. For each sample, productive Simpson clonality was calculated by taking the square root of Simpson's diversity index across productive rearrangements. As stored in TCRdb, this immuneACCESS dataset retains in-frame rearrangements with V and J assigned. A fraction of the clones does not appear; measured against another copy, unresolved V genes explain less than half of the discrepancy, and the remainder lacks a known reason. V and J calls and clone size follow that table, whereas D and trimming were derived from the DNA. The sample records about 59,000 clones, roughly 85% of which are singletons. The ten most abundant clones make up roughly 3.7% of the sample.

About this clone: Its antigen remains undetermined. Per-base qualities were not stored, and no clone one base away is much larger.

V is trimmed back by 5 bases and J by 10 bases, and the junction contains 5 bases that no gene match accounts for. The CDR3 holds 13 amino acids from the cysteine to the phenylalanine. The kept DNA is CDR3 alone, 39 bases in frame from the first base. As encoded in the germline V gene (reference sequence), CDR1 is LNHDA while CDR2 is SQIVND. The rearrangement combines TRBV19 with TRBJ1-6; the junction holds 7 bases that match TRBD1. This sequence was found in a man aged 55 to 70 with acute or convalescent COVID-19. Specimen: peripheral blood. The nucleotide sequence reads TGTGCCAGTAGTCCGGGACAGAACTCACCCCTCCACTTT. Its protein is CASSPGQNSPLHF. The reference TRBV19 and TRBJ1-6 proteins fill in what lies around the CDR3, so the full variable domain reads DGGITQSPKYLFRKEGQNVTLSCEQNLNHDAMYWYRQDPGQGLRLIYYSQIVNDFQKGDIAEGYSVSREKKESFPLTVTSAQKNPTAFYLCASSPGQNSPLHFGNGTRLTVT.